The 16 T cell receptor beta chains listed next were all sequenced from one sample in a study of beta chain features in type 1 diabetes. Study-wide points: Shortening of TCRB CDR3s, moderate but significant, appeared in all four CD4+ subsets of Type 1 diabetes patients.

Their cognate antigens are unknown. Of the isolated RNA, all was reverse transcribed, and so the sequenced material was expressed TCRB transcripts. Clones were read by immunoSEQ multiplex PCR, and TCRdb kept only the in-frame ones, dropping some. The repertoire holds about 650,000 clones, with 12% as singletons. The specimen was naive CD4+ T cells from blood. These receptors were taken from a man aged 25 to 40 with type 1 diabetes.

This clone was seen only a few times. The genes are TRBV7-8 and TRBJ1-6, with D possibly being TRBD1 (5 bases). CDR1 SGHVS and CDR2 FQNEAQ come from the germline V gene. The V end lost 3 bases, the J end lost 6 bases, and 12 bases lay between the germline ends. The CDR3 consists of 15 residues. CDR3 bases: TGTGCCAGCAGCTTCTACCAGGGTGGTAATTCACCCCTCCACTTT. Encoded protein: CASSFYQGGNSPLHF.

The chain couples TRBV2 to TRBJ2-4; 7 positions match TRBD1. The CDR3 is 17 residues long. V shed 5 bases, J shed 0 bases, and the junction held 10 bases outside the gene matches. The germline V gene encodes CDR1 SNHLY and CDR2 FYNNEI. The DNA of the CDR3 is TGTGCCAGCAGTCGAACCCGGGACAGCCTAGCCAAAAACATTCAGTACTTC. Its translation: CASSRTRDSLAKNIQYF.

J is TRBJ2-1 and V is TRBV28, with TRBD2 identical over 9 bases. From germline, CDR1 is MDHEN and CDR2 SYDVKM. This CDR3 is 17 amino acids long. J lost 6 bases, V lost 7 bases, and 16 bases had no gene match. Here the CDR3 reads CASTQLGGGAYFNEQFF. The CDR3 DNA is TGTGCCAGCACCCAACTGGGCGGGGGGGCGTATTTCAATGAGCAGTTCTTC.

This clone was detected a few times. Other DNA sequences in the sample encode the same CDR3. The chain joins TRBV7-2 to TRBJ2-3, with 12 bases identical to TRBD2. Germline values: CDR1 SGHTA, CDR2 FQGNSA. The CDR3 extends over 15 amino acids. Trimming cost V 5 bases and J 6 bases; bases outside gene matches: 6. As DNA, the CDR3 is TGTGCCAGCAGCCCCTGGACTAGCGGGACGGATACGCAGTATTTT. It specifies CASSPWTSGTDTQYF. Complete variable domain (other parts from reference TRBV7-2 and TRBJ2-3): GAGVSQSPSNKVTEKGKDVELRCDPISGHTALYWYRQSLGQGLEFLIYFQGNSAPDKSGLPSDRFSAERTGGSVSTLTIQRTQQEDSAVYLCASSPWTSGTDTQYFGPGTRLTVL.

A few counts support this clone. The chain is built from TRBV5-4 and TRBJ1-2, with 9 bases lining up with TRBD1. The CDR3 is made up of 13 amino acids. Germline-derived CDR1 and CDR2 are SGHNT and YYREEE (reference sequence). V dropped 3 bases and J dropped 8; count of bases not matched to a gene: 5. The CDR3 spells CASSSETGGGYTF. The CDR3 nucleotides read TGTGCCAGCAGCTCAGAAACAGGGGGCGGCTACACCTTC.

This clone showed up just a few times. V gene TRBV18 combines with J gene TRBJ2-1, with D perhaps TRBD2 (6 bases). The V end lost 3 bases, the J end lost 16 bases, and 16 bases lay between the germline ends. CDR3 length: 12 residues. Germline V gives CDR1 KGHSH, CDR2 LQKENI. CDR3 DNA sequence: TGTGCCAGCTCACCCACCCGGGACTCCAACTTCTTC. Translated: CASSPTRDSNFF.

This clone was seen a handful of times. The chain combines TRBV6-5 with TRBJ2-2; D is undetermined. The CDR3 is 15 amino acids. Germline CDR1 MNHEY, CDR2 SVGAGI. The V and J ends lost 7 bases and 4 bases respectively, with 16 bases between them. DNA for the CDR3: TGTGCCAGCACCAACATCCCTGGACCCACCGGGGAGCTGTTTTTT. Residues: CASTNIPGPTGELFF.

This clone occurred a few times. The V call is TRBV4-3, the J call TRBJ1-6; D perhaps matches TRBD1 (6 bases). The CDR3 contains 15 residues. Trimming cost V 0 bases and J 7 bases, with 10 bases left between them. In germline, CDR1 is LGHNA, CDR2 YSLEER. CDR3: CASSQEQGRNSPLHF. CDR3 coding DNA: TGCGCCAGCAGCCAAGAACAGGGCAGGAATTCACCCCTCCACTTT.

The CDR3 region is CASSHGGGLYNSPLHF. The CDR3 coding sequence is TGTGCCAGCAGTCACGGTGGAGGTCTCTATAATTCACCCCTCCACTTT. The chain joins TRBV9 to TRBJ1-6; the D is unclear. CDR1 SGDLS and CDR2 YYNGEE come from the germline V gene. This CDR3 spans 16 amino acids. V lost 5 bases and J lost 3, with 15 bases in between.

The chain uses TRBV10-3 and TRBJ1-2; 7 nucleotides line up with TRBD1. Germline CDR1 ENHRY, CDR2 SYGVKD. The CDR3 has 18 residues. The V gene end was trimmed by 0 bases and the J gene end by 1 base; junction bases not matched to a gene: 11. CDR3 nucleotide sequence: TGTGCCATCAGTGAGTCCCGGACAGGACCCCATCTTAACTATGGCTACACCTTC. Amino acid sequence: CAISESRTGPHLNYGYTF.

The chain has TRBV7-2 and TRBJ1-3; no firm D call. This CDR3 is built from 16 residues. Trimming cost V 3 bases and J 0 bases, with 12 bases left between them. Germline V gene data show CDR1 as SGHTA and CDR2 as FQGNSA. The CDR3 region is CASSFASSHSGNTIYF. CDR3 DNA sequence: TGTGCCAGCAGCTTCGCGTCGAGTCACTCTGGAAACACCATATATTTT. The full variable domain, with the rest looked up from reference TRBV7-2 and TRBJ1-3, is GAGVSQSPSNKVTEKGKDVELRCDPISGHTALYWYRQSLGQGLEFLIYFQGNSAPDKSGLPSDRFSAERTGGSVSTLTIQRTQQEDSAVYLCASSFASSHSGNTIYFGEGSWLTVV.

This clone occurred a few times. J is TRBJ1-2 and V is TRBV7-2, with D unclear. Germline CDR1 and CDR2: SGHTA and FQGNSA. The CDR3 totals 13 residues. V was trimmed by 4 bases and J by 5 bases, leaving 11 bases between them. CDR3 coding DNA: TGTGCCAGCAGCTGGACCGCCAGATATGGCTACACCTTC. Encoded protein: CASSWTARYGYTF.

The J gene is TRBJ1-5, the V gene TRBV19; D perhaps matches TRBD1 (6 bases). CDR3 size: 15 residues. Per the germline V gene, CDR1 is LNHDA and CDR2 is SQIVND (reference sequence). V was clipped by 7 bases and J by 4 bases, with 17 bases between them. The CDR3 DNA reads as TGTGCCAGTACCAATGGACAGATGGGAAATCAGCCCCAGCATTTT. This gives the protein CASTNGQMGNQPQHF. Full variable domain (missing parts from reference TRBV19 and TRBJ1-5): DGGITQSPKYLFRKEGQNVTLSCEQNLNHDAMYWYRQDPGQGLRLIYYSQIVNDFQKGDIAEGYSVSREKKESFPLTVTSAQKNPTAFYLCASTNGQMGNQPQHFGDGTRLSIL.

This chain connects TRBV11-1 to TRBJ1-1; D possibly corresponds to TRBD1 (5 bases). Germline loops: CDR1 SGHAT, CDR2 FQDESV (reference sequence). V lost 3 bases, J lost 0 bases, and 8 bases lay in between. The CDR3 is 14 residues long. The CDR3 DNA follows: TGTGCCAGCAGCTTCCCAGGGATGAACACTGAAGCTTTCTTT. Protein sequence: CASSFPGMNTEAFF.

The CDR3 DNA sequence: TGTGCCAGCTGGGGTCTTGAAGCGCCCCCAGGGGAGCAGTTCTTC. It translates to CASWGLEAPPGEQFF. J is TRBJ2-1 and V is TRBV7-6; TRBD1 is a possible D gene (5 bases). This CDR3 region has 15 residues. Trimming shortened V by 8 bases and J by 10 bases, and 24 bases separated the two germline ends. Germline V lookup: CDR1 SGHVS, CDR2 FNYEAQ.

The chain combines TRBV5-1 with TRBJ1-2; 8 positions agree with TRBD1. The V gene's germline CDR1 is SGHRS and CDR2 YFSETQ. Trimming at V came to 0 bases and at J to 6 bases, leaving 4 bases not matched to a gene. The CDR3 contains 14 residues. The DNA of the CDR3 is TGCGCCAGCAGCTTGGAAGGGACAGGCAATGGCTACACCTTC. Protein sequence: CASSLEGTGNGYTF.